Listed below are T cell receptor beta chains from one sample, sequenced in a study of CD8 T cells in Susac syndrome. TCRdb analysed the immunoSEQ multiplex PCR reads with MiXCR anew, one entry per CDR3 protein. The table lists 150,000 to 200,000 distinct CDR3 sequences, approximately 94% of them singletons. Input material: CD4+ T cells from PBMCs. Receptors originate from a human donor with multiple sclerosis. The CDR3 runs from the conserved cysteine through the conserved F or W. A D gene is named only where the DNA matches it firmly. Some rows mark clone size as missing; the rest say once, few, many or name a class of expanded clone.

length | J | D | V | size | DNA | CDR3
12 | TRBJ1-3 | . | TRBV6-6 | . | TGTGCCAGCAGTTCGGAGGGAAACACCATATATTTT | CASSSEGNTIYF
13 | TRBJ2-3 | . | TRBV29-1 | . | TGCAGCGTTGAACGGTCAGAAACAGATACGCAGTATTTT | CSVERSETDTQYF
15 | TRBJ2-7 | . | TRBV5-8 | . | TGTGCCAGCAGCTTGGACCGGGGGCTCACCCTCGAGCAGTACTTC | CASSLDRGLTLEQYF
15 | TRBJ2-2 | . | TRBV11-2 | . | TGTGCCAGCAGCCCTGGGGTGGTTGGCACCGGGGAGCTGTTTTTT | CASSPGVVGTGELFF
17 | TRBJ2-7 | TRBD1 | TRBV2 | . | TGTGCCAGCAGTGAAGTAAACTACCGGGACAGGACCTACGAGCAGTACTTC | CASSEVNYRDRTYEQYF
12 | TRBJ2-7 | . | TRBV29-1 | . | TGCAGCGTTGTGACAGTTACATACGAGCAGTACTTC | CSVVTVTYEQYF
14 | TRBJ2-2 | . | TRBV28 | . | TGTGCCAGCAGTTCCGGACAGTTTACCGGGGAGCTGTTTTTT | CASSSGQFTGELFF
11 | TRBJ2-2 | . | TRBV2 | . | TGTGCCAGCAGTGAATCTGGGGAGCTGTTTTTT | CASSESGELFF
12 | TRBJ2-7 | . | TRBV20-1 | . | TGCAGTGCTGGGGGGAGGACCTACGAGCAGTACTTC | CSAGGRTYEQYF
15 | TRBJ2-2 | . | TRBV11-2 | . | TGTGCCAGCAGCTTTGAGCAGGGGGGGAACGGGGAGCTGTTTTTT | CASSFEQGGNGELFF
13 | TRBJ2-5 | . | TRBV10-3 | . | TGTGCCATCAGGGACAGCAACGAGGAGACCCAGTACTTC | CAIRDSNEETQYF
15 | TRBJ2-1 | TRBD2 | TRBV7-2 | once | TGTGCCAGCAGCTTAGGGGCGGGAGTGGTAAATGAGCAGTTCTTC | CASSLGAGVVNEQFF
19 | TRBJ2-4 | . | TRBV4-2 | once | TGTGCCAGCAGCCAAGATTCGACGAGAGGGGGGATAGCCAAAAACATTCAGTACTTC | CASSQDSTRGGIAKNIQYF
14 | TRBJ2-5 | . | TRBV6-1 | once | TGTGCCAGCAGTGAGGACAGAGCACAAGAGACCCAGTACTTC | CASSEDRAQETQYF
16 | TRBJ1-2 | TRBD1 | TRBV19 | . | TGTGCCAGTACCGAGAGGACAGGGGCGATGTCCTATGGCTACACCTTC | CASTERTGAMSYGYTF
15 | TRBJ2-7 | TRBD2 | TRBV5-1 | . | TGCGCCAGCAGCTTGGTGGTGGGAGGGCCGGGAGAGCAGTACTTC | CASSLVVGGPGEQYF
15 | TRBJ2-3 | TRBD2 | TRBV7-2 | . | TGTGCCAGCAGCCTAACCGCTGCGGGGGGCGATACGCAGTATTTT | CASSLTAAGGDTQYF
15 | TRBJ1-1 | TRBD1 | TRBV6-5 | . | TGTGCCAGCAGCTTGACAGGGGTAGTGAACACTGAAGCTTTCTTT | CASSLTGVVNTEAFF
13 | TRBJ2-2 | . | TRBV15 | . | TGTGCCACCAGCGTCTTAAACACCGGGGAGCTGTTTTTT | CATSVLNTGELFF
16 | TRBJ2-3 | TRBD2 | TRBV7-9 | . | TGTGCCAGCAGCACCTCCCTGATCAGCGGGGCAGATACGCAGTATTTT | CASSTSLISGADTQYF
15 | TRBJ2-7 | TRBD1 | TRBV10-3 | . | TGTGCCATCAGTGAGTACAGGACAGGAAGAGGCGAGCAGTACTTC | CAISEYRTGRGEQYF
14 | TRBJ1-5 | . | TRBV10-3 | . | TGTGCCATCAGTGAGTCGGAGGGAAATCAGCCCCAGCATTTT | CAISESEGNQPQHF
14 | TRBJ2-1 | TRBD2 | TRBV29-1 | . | TGCAGCGCCCGGGGACTAGCGGGAGGGAATGAGCAGTTCTTC | CSARGLAGGNEQFF
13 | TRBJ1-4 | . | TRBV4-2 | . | TGTGCCAGCAGCCAAATTGGGGAAGAAGAACTGTTTTTT | CASSQIGEEELFF
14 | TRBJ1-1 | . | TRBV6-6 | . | TGTGCCAGCAGCCCGGTCTGGGCAGACCTTGAAGCTTTCTTT | CASSPVWADLEAFF
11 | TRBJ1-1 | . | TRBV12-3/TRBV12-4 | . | TGTGCCAGCAAGGGCGACACTGAAGCTTTCTTT | CASKGDTEAFF
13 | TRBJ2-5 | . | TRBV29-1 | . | TGCAGCGTTGCTGGAGACAGAGGAGAGACCCAGTACTTC | CSVAGDRGETQYF
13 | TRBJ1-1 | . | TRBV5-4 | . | TGTGCCAGCAGCTTGGACAGGCACACTGAAGCTTTCTTT | CASSLDRHTEAFF
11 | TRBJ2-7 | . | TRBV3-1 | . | TGTGCCAGCAGCCGGGCAGTTGAGCAGTACTTC | CASSRAVEQYF
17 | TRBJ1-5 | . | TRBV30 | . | TGTGCCTTCTCGACGGGACAACACTCTGACTCCAATCAGCCCCAGCATTTT | CAFSTGQHSDSNQPQHF
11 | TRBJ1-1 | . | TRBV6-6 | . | TGTGCCAGCAGCGACGGGGGGAAAGCTTTCTTT | CASSDGGKAFF
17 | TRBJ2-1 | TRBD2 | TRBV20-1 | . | TGCAGTGCTAGAATCAGACTAGCCCCCCAGAGCTACAATGAGCAGTTCTTC | CSARIRLAPQSYNEQFF
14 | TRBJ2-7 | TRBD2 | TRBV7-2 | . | TGTGCCAGCAGCCCTAGCGGGAGGAACTACGAGCAGTACTTC | CASSPSGRNYEQYF
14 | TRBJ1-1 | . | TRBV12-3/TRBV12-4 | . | TGTGCCAGCATCTTAGGGGGACCGAACACTGAAGCTTTCTTT | CASILGGPNTEAFF
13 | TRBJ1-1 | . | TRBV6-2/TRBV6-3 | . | TGTGCCAGCACCCCAGACGGGAACACTGAAGCTTTCTTT | CASTPDGNTEAFF
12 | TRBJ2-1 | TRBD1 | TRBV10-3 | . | TGTGCCATCAGAAGTACAGGGGCTGAGCAGTTCTTC | CAIRSTGAEQFF
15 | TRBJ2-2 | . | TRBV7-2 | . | TGTGCCAGCAGCTTCGCGGGACTGGTCACCGGGGAGCTGTTTTTT | CASSFAGLVTGELFF
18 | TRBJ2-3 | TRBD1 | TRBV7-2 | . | TGTGCCAGCAGCTCGTTTCCCAGGGGGCGTGTTGGCACAGATACGCAGTATTTT | CASSSFPRGRVGTDTQYF
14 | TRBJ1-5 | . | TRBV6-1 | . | TGTGCCAGCACCGGGTCAGATAGCAATCAGCCCCAGCATTTT | CASTGSDSNQPQHF
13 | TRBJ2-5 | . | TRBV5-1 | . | TGCGCCAGCAGGGGAACGACTCAAGAGACCCAGTACTTC | CASRGTTQETQYF
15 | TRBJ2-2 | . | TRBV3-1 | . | TGTGCCAGCAGCCAAGTAGGCCAGGCCACCGGGGAGCTGTTTTTT | CASSQVGQATGELFF
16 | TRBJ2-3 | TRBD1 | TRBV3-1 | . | TGTGCCAGCAGACCCGCCCGAGGACAGGGCACAGATACGCAGTATTTT | CASRPARGQGTDTQYF
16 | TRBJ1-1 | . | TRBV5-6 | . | TGTGCCAGCAGCTTAATCGGCCTGACGGCGAACACTGAAGCTTTCTTT | CASSLIGLTANTEAFF
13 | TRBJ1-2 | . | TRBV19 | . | TGTGCCAGTAGTGTCCTGGTCACCTATGGCTACACCTTC | CASSVLVTYGYTF
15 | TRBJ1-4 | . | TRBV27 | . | TGTGCCAGCAGTTTGAGACAGGACCCTAAGGAAAAACTGTTTTTT | CASSLRQDPKEKLFF
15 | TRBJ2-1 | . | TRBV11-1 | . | TGTGCCAGCAGCGTAAGACTGGACAGCTACTCTGGGCAGTTCTTC | CASSVRLDSYSGQFF
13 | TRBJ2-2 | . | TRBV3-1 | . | TGTGCCAGCGCCACATTGGGGACCGGGGAGCTGTTTTTT | CASATLGTGELFF
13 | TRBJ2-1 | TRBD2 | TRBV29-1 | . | TGCAGCCCCGTCCTAGCGGTGGGGAATGAGCAGTTCTTC | CSPVLAVGNEQFF
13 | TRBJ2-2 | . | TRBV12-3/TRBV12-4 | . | TGTGCCAGCGGGGAAGGGAACACCGGGGAGCTGTTTTTT | CASGEGNTGELFF